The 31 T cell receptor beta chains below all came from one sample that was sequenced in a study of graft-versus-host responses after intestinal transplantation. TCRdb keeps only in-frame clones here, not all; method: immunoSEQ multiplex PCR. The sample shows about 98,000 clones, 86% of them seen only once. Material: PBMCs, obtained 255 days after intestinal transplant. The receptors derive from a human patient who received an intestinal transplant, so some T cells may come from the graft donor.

CDR3 loop: CASWVGTENYGYTF. The CDR3 DNA is TGTGCCAGTTGGGTCGGGACAGAAAACTATGGCTACACCTTC. The V and J genes are TRBV19 and TRBJ1-2; 7 bases map to TRBD1. The germline V gene encodes CDR1 LNHDA and CDR2 SQIVND (reference sequence). The CDR3 contains 14 residues. J gave up 2 bases and V 8 bases, and 8 bases lay outside the gene matches.

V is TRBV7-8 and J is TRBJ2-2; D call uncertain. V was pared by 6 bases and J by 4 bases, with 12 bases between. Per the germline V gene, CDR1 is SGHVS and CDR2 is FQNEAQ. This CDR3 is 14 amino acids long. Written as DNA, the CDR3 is TGTGCCAGCAGGCGTACATTGACCACCGGGGAGCTGTTTTTT. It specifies CASRRTLTTGELFF. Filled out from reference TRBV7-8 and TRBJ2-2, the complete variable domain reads GAGVSQSPRYKVAKRGQDVALRCDPISGHVSLFWYQQALGQGPEFLTYFQNEAQLDKSGLPSDRFFAERPEGSVSTLKIQRTQQEDSAVYLCASRRTLTTGELFFGEGSRLTVL.

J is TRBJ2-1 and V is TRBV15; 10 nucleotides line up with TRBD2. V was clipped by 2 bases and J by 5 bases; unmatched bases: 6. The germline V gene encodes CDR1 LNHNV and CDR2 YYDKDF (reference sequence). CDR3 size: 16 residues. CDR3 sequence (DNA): TGTGCCACCAGCAGAAACCTAGCGGGAGTCAACAATGAGCAGTTCTTC. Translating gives CATSRNLAGVNNEQFF.

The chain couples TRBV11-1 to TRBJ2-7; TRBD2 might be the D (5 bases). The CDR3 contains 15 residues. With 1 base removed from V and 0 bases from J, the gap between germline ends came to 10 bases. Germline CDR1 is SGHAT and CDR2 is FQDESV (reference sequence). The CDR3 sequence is CASSLVPGSSYEQYF. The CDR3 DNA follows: TGTGCCAGCAGCTTAGTTCCTGGGAGCTCCTACGAGCAGTACTTC. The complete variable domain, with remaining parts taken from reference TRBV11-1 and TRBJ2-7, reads EAEVAQSPRYKITEKSQAVAFWCDPISGHATLYWYRQILGQGPELLVQFQDESVVDDSQLPKDRFSAERLKGVDSTLKIQPAELGDSAMYLCASSLVPGSSYEQYFGPGTRLTVT.

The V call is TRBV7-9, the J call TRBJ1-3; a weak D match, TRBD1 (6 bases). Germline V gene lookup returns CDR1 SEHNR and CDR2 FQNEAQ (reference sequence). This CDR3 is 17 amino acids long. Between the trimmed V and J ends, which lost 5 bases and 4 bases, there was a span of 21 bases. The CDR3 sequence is CASSELVQGSVGNTIYF. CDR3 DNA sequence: TGTGCCAGCAGCGAACTCGTCCAGGGGTCTGTGGGAAACACCATATATTTT.

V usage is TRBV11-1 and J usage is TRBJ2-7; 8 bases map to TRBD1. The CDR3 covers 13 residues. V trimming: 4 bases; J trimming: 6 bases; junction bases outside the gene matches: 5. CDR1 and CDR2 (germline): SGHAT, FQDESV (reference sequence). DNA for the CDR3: TGTGCCAGCAGCTCAAAAGACAGGGGCGAGCAGTACTTC. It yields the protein CASSSKDRGEQYF.

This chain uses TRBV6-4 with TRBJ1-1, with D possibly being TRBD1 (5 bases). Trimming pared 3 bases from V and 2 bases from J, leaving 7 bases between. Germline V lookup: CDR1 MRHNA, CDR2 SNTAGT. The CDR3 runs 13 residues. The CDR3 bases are TGTGCCAGCAGTGAACGGGACAACACTGAAGCTTTCTTT. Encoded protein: CASSERDNTEAFF.

The CDR3 coding sequence is TGCAGCGTCCACCAGGGGACAAACACCATATATTTT. Its protein is CSVHQGTNTIYF. The chain uses TRBV29-1 and TRBJ1-3; TRBD1 is a possible D gene (6 bases). The CDR3 contains 12 residues. V lost 6 bases, J lost 6 bases, and 12 bases lay in between. Germline-derived CDR1 and CDR2 are SQVTM and ANQGSEA. Variable domain in full (rest from reference TRBV29-1 and TRBJ1-3): SAVISQKPSRDICQRGTSLTIQCQVDSQVTMMFWYRQQPGQSLTLIATANQGSEATYESGFVIDKFPISRPNLTFSTLTVSNMSPEDSSIYLCSVHQGTNTIYFGEGSWLTVV.

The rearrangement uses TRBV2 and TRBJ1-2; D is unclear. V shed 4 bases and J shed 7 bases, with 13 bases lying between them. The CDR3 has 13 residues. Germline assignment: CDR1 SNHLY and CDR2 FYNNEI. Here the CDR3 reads CASSAVGKGGYTF. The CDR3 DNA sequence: TGTGCCAGCAGTGCCGTAGGGAAAGGTGGCTACACCTTC. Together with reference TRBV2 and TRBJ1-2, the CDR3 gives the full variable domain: EPEVTQTPSHQVTQMGQEVILRCVPISNHLYFYWYRQILGQKVEFLVSFYNNEISEKSEIFDDQFSVERPDGSNFTLKIRSTKLEDSAMYFCASSAVGKGGYTFGSGTRLTVV.

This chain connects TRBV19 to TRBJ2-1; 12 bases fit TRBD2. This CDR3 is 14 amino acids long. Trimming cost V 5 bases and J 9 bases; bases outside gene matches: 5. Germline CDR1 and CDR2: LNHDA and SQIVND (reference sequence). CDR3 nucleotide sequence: TGTGCCAGTAGTTCTAGCGGGGGGGCCGTTGAGCAGTTCTTC. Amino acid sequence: CASSSSGGAVEQFF.

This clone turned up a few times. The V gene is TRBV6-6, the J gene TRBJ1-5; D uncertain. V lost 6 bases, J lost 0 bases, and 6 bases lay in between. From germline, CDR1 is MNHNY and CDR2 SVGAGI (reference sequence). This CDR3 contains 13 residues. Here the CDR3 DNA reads TGTGCCAGCAGCTATAATAGCAATCAGCCCCAGCATTTT. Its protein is CASSYNSNQPQHF.

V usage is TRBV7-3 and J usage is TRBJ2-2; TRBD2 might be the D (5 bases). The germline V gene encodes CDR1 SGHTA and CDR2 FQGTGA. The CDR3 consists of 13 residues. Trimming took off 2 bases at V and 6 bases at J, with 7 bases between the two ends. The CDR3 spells CASSLAGSGELFF. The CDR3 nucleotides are TGTGCCAGCAGCTTAGCGGGTTCCGGGGAGCTGTTTTTT.

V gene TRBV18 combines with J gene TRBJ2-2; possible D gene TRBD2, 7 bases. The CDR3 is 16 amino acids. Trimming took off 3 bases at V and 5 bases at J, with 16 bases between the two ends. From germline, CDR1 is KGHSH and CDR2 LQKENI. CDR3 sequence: CASSPLRGAITGELFF. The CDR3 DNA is TGTGCCAGCTCACCCCTCCGGGGGGCGATAACCGGGGAGCTGTTTTTT.

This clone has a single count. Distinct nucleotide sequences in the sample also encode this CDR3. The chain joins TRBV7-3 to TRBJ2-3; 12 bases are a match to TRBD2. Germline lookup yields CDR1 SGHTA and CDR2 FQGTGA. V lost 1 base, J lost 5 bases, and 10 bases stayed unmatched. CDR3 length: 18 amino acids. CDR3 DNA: TGTGCCAGCAGCTTAAGGGGCGCTAGCGGGAGGGCGAAAGATACGCAGTATTTT. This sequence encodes CASSLRGASGRAKDTQYF.

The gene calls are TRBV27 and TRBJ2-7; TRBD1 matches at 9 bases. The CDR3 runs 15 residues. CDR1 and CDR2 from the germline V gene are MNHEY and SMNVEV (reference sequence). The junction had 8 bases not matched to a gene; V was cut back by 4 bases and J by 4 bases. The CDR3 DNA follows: TGTGCCAGCAGTTCTTGGACAGGGGACCGTTACGAGCAGTACTTC. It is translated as CASSSWTGDRYEQYF.

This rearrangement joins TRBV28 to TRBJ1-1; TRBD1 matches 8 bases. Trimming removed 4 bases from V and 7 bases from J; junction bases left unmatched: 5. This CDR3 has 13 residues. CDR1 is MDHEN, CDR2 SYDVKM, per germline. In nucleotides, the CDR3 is TGTGCCAGCAGTTCGACAGGGGCGCTTGAAGCTTTCTTT. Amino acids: CASSSTGALEAFF.

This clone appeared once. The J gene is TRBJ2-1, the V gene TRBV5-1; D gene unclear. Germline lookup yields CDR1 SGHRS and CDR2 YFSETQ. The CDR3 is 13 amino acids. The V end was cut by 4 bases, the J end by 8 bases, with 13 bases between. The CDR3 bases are TGCGCCAGCAGCCTTCCCGGGCGCGATGAGCAGTTCTTC. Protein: CASSLPGRDEQFF.

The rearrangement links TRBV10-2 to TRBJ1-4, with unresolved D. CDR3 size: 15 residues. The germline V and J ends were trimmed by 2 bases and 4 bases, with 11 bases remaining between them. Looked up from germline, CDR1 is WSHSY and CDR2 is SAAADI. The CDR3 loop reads CASSERWPLNEKLFF. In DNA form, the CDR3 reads TGCGCCAGCAGTGAGCGGTGGCCCCTTAATGAAAAACTGTTTTTT.

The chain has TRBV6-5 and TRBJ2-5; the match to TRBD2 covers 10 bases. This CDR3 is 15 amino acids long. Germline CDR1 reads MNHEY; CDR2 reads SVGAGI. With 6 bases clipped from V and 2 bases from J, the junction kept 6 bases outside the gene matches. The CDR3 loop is CASRRAGGIQETQYF. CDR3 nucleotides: TGTGCCAGCAGAAGAGCGGGGGGGATACAAGAGACCCAGTACTTC.

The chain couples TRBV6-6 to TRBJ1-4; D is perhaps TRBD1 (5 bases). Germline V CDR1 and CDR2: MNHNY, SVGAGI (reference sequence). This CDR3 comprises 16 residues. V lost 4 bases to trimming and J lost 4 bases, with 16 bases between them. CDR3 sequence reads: CASSWGPGGLNEKLFF. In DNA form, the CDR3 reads TGTGCCAGCAGTTGGGGCCCTGGGGGACTTAATGAAAAACTGTTTTTT.

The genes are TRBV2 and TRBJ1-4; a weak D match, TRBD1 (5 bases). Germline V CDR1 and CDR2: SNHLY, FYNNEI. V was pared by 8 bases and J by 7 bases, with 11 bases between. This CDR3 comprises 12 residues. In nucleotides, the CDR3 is TGTGCCAGCCTGGGGCCTGGTGAAAAACTGTTTTTT. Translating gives CASLGPGEKLFF.

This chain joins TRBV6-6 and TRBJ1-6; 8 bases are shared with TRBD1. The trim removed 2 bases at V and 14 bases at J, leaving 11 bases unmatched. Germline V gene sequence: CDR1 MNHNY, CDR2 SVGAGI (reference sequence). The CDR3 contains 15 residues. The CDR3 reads CASSYIGGQGITLHF. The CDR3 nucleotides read TGTGCCAGCAGTTACATAGGAGGACAGGGTATTACCCTCCACTTT.

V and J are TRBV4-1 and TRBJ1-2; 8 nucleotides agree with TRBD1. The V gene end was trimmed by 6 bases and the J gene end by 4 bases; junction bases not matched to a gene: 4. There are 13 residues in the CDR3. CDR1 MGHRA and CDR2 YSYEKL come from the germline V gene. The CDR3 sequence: CASSLTGGYGYTF. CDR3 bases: TGCGCCAGCAGTCTTACAGGGGGCTATGGCTACACCTTC.

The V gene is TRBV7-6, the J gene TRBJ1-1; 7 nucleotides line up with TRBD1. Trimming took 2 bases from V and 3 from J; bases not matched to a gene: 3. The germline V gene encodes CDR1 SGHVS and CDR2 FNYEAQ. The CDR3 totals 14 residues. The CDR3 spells CASSLRGQDTEAFF. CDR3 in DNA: TGTGCCAGCAGCTTAAGGGGGCAGGACACTGAAGCTTTCTTT.

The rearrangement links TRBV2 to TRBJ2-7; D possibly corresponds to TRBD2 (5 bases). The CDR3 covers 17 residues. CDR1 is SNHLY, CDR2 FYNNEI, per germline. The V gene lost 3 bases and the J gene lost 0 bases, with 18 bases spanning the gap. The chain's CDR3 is CASSDGIGREGSYEQYF. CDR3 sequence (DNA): TGTGCCAGCAGTGATGGTATCGGTCGGGAAGGCTCCTACGAGCAGTACTTC.

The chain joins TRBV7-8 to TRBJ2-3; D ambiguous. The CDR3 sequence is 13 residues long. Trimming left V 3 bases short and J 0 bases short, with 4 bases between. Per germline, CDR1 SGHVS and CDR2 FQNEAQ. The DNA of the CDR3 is TGTGCCAGCAGCTTGTACAGCACAGATACGCAGTATTTT. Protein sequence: CASSLYSTDTQYF.

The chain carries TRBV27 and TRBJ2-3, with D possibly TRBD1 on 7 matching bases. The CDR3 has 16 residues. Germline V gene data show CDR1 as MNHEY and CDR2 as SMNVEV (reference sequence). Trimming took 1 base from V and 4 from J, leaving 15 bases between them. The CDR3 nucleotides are TGTGCCAGCAGTTTATTGGGGCAGGGGGGCGCAGATACGCAGTATTTT. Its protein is CASSLLGQGGADTQYF.

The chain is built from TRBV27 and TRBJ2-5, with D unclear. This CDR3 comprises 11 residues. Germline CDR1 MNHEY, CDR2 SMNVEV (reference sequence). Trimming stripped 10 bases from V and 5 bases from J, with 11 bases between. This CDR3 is CATKTWETQYF. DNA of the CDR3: TGTGCCACCAAGACATGGGAGACCCAGTACTTC.

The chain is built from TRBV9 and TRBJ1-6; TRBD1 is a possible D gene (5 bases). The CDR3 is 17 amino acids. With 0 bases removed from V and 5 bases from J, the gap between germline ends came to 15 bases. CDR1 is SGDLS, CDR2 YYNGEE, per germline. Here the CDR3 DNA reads TGTGCCAGCAGCGTAGAGGGGCGCAGCACAGATAATTCACCCCTCCACTTT. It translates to CASSVEGRSTDNSPLHF.

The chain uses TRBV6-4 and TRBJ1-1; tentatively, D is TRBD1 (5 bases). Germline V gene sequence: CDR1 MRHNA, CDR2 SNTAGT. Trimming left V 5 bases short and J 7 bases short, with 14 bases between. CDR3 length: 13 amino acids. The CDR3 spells CASSSTGEGEAFF. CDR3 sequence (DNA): TGTGCCAGCAGTTCAACAGGAGAGGGTGAAGCTTTCTTT.

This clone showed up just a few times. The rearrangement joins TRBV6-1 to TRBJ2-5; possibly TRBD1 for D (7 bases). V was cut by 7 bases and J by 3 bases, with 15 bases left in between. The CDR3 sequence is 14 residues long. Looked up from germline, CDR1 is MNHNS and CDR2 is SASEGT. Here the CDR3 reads CASTPGGPEETQYF. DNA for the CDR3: TGTGCCAGCACACCAGGGGGGCCCGAAGAGACCCAGTACTTC.